The T cell receptor (beta chain) described here comes from a study of cytomegalovirus exposure and HLA in healthy donors. General study findings and limits: Equally common other TCR beta chains were less clonally expanded than HLA-associated ones, a later analysis found. A missense DCLRE1C variant was associated with V- and J-gene trimming of TCR beta chains in a later analysis, and an independent cohort replicated the association. Under in vitro conditions, a few CMV-associated chains were confirmed as specific for CMV antigens. TCR beta chains numbering more than 150 were designated cytomegalovirus-associated.

Concerning this clone itself: Its target is unknown.

The PCR was carried out with 60 Vbeta primers and 13 Jbeta primers. Produced via immunoSEQ multiplex PCR; TCRdb's table is partial and in-frame only. Of around 90,000 clones in the sample, approximately 60% were seen once. Germline values: CDR1 LNHDA, CDR2 SQIVND (reference sequence). The CDR3 has 14 amino acids. The V gene end was trimmed by 5 bases and the J gene end by 5 bases; junction bases not matched to a gene: 4. The clonotype comes from a woman younger than 45 in good health and CMV-seropositive. The sequenced material came from PBMCs. This chain links TRBV19 with TRBJ2-2; 8 bases are a match to TRBD1. Here the CDR3 reads CASSLQGATGELFF. In nucleotides, the CDR3 is TGTGCCAGTAGTCTCCAGGGGGCGACCGGGGAGCTGTTTTTT.